One and the same sample provided the 7 T cell receptor beta chains below, sequenced in a study of PD-1 blockade in mismatch repair-deficient tumors (dated by TCRdb to about 2017). To prepare the library, the immunoSEQ multiplex PCR assay was applied. The clones in this table, taken by TCRdb from immuneACCESS, are in-frame only. Not every clone is retained; where verified, under half of the shortfall comes from an unresolved V gene, and the cause of the rest is unknown. This sample has 60,000 to 65,000 clones in its table, and approximately 89% of those were observed once. In total, the top ten clones hold approximately 15% of the sample. Sequenced here: peripheral blood, sampled 52 weeks after starting pembrolizumab. Every receptor here comes from an adult with mismatch repair-deficient cancer.

This chain links TRBV7-8 with TRBJ1-1; D uncertain. CDR1 is SGHVS, CDR2 FQNEAQ, per germline. There are 13 residues in the CDR3. V gave up 1 base and J gave up 2 bases, with 5 bases separating them. DNA for the CDR3: TGTGCCAGCAGCTTAGGAAGTAACACTGAAGCTTTCTTT. It encodes CASSLGSNTEAFF.

V and J are TRBV10-2 and TRBJ2-7; perhaps TRBD1 as D (6 bases). Germline V gene data show CDR1 as WSHSY and CDR2 as SAAADI. This CDR3 contains 12 residues. V was pared by 9 bases and J by 2 bases, with 11 bases between. The CDR3: CASKAGAYEQYF. The CDR3 DNA reads as TGCGCCAGTAAGGCAGGGGCCTACGAGCAGTACTTC.

The chain carries TRBV10-3 and TRBJ2-1; maybe TRBD1 (6 bases). The CDR3 covers 15 residues. CDR1 is ENHRY and CDR2 is SYGVKD in the germline V gene. Trimming shortened V by 8 bases and J by 8 bases, and 22 bases separated the two germline ends. CDR3 sequence reads: CAIARQDSNVYEQFF. In DNA, the CDR3 is TGTGCCATCGCCCGACAGGATTCTAACGTCTATGAGCAGTTCTTC.

This rearrangement joins TRBV13 to TRBJ2-3, with TRBD2 identical over 16 bases. V was pared by 6 bases and J by 1 base, with 4 bases of the junction left unmatched. Per the germline V gene, CDR1 is PRHDT and CDR2 is FYEKMQ (reference sequence). CDR3 size: 17 residues. As DNA, the CDR3 is TGTGCCAGCAGTCCCGGGACTAGCGGGAGGGGCACAGATACGCAGTATTTT. Protein product: CASSPGTSGRGTDTQYF.

The J gene is TRBJ1-1, the V gene TRBV6-6; D not certain. The V gene lost 0 bases and the J gene lost 5 bases, with 13 bases spanning the gap. This CDR3 has 15 residues. The germline gives CDR1 MNHNY, CDR2 SVGAGI (reference sequence). Here the CDR3 reads CASSYSTGARTEAFF. The CDR3, as DNA: TGTGCCAGCAGTTACTCGACGGGAGCCAGGACTGAAGCTTTCTTT.

The chain combines TRBV19 with TRBJ2-1, with 13 bases identical to TRBD2. Germline CDR1 LNHDA, CDR2 SQIVND (reference sequence). The V gene end was trimmed by 2 bases and the J gene end by 8 bases; junction bases not matched to a gene: 12. This CDR3 contains 18 residues. The CDR3 region is CASSIQKGLAGYWDEQFF. CDR3 nucleotides: TGTGCCAGTAGTATACAGAAGGGACTAGCGGGATATTGGGATGAGCAGTTCTTC.

V and J are TRBV28 and TRBJ1-1; 7 positions agree with TRBD1. Germline loops: CDR1 MDHEN, CDR2 SYDVKM. The CDR3 runs to 15 residues. V lost 1 base and J lost 5; bases outside the gene matches: 7. The chain's CDR3 is CASSLSRDRMTEAFF. CDR3 DNA: TGTGCCAGCAGTTTATCCCGGGACAGAATGACTGAAGCTTTCTTT.